These 14 T cell receptor beta chains came from one sample sequenced in a study of regulatory T cells in long-lasting Graves disease. Described time point: newly diagnosed GD, antithyroid drugs for less than 3 months. Isolated PBMC RNA provided the starting material for the TCR library. TCR beta libraries were built with iRepertoire HTBI primers and Arm-PCR of CDR3 regions. A single record per CDR3 protein comes from TCRdb applying MiXCR to the multiplex PCR reads. The data hold approximately 230,000 distinct CDR3 sequences, with around 20% observed a single time. This material consisted of peripheral blood mononuclear cells (PBMCs), taken at new diagnosis, from a patient treated with antithyroid drugs. The source of these receptors is a female donor with Graves disease.

The chain carries TRBV12-3 or TRBV12-4 and TRBJ2-7; D gene unclear. The CDR3 covers 13 residues. The V end was cut by 3 bases, the J end by 6 bases, with 12 bases between. The CDR3: CASSFGERREQYF. In DNA form, the CDR3 reads TGTGCCAGCAGTTTTGGGGAAAGGCGCGAGCAGTACTTC.

This clonotype was seen repeatedly, ten times or more. The rearrangement links TRBV3-1 to TRBJ2-5; 12 bases are a match to TRBD2. This CDR3 comprises 14 residues. V gave up 7 bases and J gave up 5 bases; unmatched junction bases: 5. The V gene's germline CDR1 is LGHDT and CDR2 YNNKEL (reference sequence). The CDR3 protein is CASKTSGRLETQYF. The CDR3 region has the DNA TGTGCCAGCAAAACTAGCGGGAGGTTGGAGACCCAGTACTTC.

This clonotype was counted many times. CDR3 sequence reads: CASSYQGGGSKNIQYF. The DNA of the CDR3 is TGTGCCAGCAGCTATCAAGGAGGGGGGTCCAAAAACATTCAGTACTTC. V usage is TRBV7-9 and J usage is TRBJ2-4; D is perhaps TRBD1 or TRBD2 (6 bases each). Germline V lookup: CDR1 SEHNR, CDR2 FQNEAQ (reference sequence). V was clipped by 4 bases and J by 2 bases, with 15 bases between them. The CDR3 length is 16 residues.

This clonotype was observed at least ten times. The chain links TRBV28 to TRBJ2-3; 7 nucleotides align to TRBD2. Unmatched junction bases numbered 8, after V lost 5 bases and J lost 6 bases. This CDR3 is 14 amino acids long. Germline CDR1 reads MDHEN; CDR2 reads SYDVKM. This CDR3 reads CASSPRLAPDTQYF. As DNA, the CDR3 is TGTGCCAGCAGTCCCAGACTAGCCCCGGATACGCAGTATTTT.

This clonotype was seen at least ten times. The chain couples TRBV10-3 to TRBJ2-7, with 7 bases matching TRBD2. Germline CDR1 reads ENHRY; CDR2 reads SYGVKD. The CDR3 runs 15 residues. V lost 2 bases and J lost 3; bases outside the gene matches: 7. This CDR3 reads CAISEKAAGVYEQYF. DNA for the CDR3: TGTGCCATCAGTGAGAAGGCCGCGGGGGTCTACGAGCAGTACTTC.

V gene TRBV7-2 combines with J gene TRBJ2-3; TRBD1 is a possible D gene (5 bases). CDR3 length: 15 amino acids. The V gene lost 1 base and the J gene lost 7 bases, with 15 bases spanning the gap. Germline-derived CDR1 and CDR2 are SGHTA and FQGNSA. The CDR3 sequence is CASSLEGAREYTQYF. CDR3 in DNA: TGTGCCAGCAGCTTAGAAGGGGCGCGCGAATATACGCAGTATTTT.

The rearrangement joins TRBV4-2 to TRBJ1-1; possible D gene TRBD1, 6 bases. V was shortened by 0 bases and J by 5 bases, with 13 bases between the two germline ends. This CDR3 has 15 residues. The germline CDR1 and CDR2 sequences are LGHNA and YNFKEQ. CDR3 amino acids: CASSQEGARVTEAFF. The CDR3, as DNA: TGTGCCAGCAGCCAAGAGGGGGCGCGGGTTACTGAAGCTTTCTTT.

This clonotype appeared many times. V usage is TRBV3-1 and J usage is TRBJ2-7, with 7 bases aligning to TRBD1. The CDR3 contains 14 residues. V was clipped by 6 bases and J by 7 bases; unmatched bases: 12. Germline loops: CDR1 LGHDT, CDR2 YNNKEL (reference sequence). CDR3: CASSQRSGGREQYF. In DNA form, the CDR3 reads TGTGCCAGCAGTCAGAGATCAGGGGGAAGAGAGCAGTACTTC.

This clonotype occurred many times. The CDR3 nucleotides read TGTGCCAGCAGCTTAGGTCCTTCGAGCGGGGAGCTGTTTTTT. Translated: CASSLGPSSGELFF. V usage is TRBV7-2 and J usage is TRBJ2-2; the D is unclear. Germline CDR1 is SGHTA and CDR2 is FQGNSA. The CDR3 loop spans 14 amino acids. V gave up 1 base and J gave up 7 bases, with 10 bases separating them.

This clonotype came up many times. The chain recombines TRBV7-9 with TRBJ1-4, with a weak D call TRBD1 (5 bases). This CDR3 is built from 16 residues. The germline V gene encodes CDR1 SEHNR and CDR2 FQNEAQ (reference sequence). V lost 0 bases, J lost 0 bases, and 8 bases lay in between. This CDR3 reads CASSLAQGATNEKLFF. The CDR3, as DNA: TGTGCCAGCAGCTTAGCTCAGGGTGCAACTAATGAAAAACTGTTTTTT. The complete variable domain, with remaining parts taken from reference TRBV7-9 and TRBJ1-4, reads DTGVSQNPRHKITKRGQNVTFRCDPISEHNRLYWYRQTLGQGPEFLTYFQNEAQLEKSRLLSDRFSAERPKGSFSTLEIQRTEQGDSAMYLCASSLAQGATNEKLFFGSGTQLSVL.

This clonotype was recorded at least ten times. The V gene is TRBV7-3, the J gene TRBJ1-4; 7 nucleotides align to TRBD1. Germline V gene data show CDR1 as SGHTA and CDR2 as FQGTGA. The CDR3 spans 15 residues. J gave up 4 bases and V 2 bases, and 4 bases lay outside the gene matches. CDR3 residues: CASSLQTGHNEKLFF. CDR3 DNA sequence: TGTGCCAGCAGCTTACAGACAGGGCATAATGAAAAACTGTTTTTT.

Many counts were recorded for this clonotype. The chain's CDR3 is CSATGNEQFF. CDR3 nucleotide sequence: TGCAGTGCTACAGGGAATGAGCAGTTCTTC. J is TRBJ2-1 and V is TRBV20-1; D may be TRBD1 (5 bases). The CDR3 runs 10 residues. V was pared by 4 bases and J by 7 bases, with 5 bases between. The germline V gene encodes CDR1 DFQATT and CDR2 SNEGSKA (reference sequence).

This clonotype was counted many times. The V gene is TRBV28, the J gene TRBJ1-2; D gene unclear. CDR3 length: 17 amino acids. Germline CDR1 MDHEN, CDR2 SYDVKM. V gave up 3 bases and J gave up 2 bases, with 19 bases separating them. The CDR3 region is CASSLGKTRRLNYGYTF. The CDR3 DNA reads TGTGCCAGCAGTTTGGGGAAAACTCGACGGTTAAACTATGGCTACACCTTC.

This clonotype was counted many times. In DNA form, the CDR3 reads TGTGCCAGTAGTGTATCGAGTCGCGGGAAGATCGATACGCAGTATTTT. Protein sequence: CASSVSSRGKIDTQYF. This chain connects TRBV19 to TRBJ2-3; D is possibly TRBD2 (6 bases). Trimming took off 5 bases at V and 6 bases at J, with 21 bases between the two ends. Germline lookup yields CDR1 LNHDA and CDR2 SQIVND (reference sequence). The CDR3 totals 16 residues.